A selection of T cell receptor beta chains follows, all from one sample in a study of chemoradiotherapy in HPV16-positive cancers. Sequenced by immunoSEQ multiplex PCR; TCRdb stores in-frame clones only, minus some. The sample has approximately 30,000 clones, approximately 88% seen once. This material consisted of blood, taken from a patient who underwent chemoradiotherapy. Receptors were obtained from a human donor with HPV-associated anogenital cancer. The CDR3 runs from the conserved cysteine through the conserved F or W. D genes are given only for firm matches. Some rows mark clone size as missing; the rest say once, few, many or name a class of expanded clone.

>NA|TRBJ1-2|16|TRBV30|NA
CAWSPRGGGGNYGYTF
TGTGCCTGGAGTCCCCGGGGTGGAGGTGGAAACTATGGCTACACCTTC
>NA|TRBJ2-2|14|TRBV11-3|TRBD1
CASSTDRGIGELFF
TGTGCCAGCAGCACGGACAGGGGTATCGGGGAGCTGTTTTTT
>NA|TRBJ2-3|13|TRBV10-3|NA
CATGTLSTDTQYF
TGTGCCACCGGGACACTGAGCACAGATACGCAGTATTTT
>NA|TRBJ2-1|15|TRBV6-5|TRBD1
CASSPTGGSYNEQFF
TGTGCCAGCAGCCCTACAGGGGGTTCCTACAATGAGCAGTTCTTC
>NA|TRBJ2-2|15|TRBV7-3|TRBD1
CASSPNQGVPGELFF
TGTGCCAGCAGCCCTAATCAGGGGGTCCCCGGGGAGCTGTTTTTT
>NA|TRBJ1-1|14|TRBV11-2|NA
CASSFRTVNTEAFF
TGTGCCAGCAGCTTTAGGACAGTGAACACTGAAGCTTTCTTT
>NA|TRBJ1-4|15|TRBV9|NA
CASSVGARVGEKLFF
TGTGCCAGCAGCGTAGGGGCAAGGGTGGGCGAAAAACTGTTTTTT
>NA|TRBJ1-2|13|TRBV6-5|NA
CASIGGFNYGYTF
TGTGCCAGCATTGGGGGGTTTAACTATGGCTACACCTTC
>NA|TRBJ1-5|15|TRBV4-2|NA
CASSQESGRNQPQHF
TGTGCCAGCAGCCAAGAGTCAGGGAGGAATCAGCCCCAGCATTTT
>few|TRBJ1-5|12|TRBV11-1|TRBD1
CASSSPGQAQHF
TGTGCCAGCAGCTCACCGGGACAGGCCCAGCATTTT
>NA|TRBJ2-3|17|TRBV7-2|TRBD2
CASSLGRLAGGVDTQYF
TGTGCCAGCAGCTTAGGGCGACTAGCGGGAGGGGTAGATACGCAGTATTTT
>NA|TRBJ1-5|15|TRBV27|NA
CASSLQADWNQPQHF
TGTGCCAGCAGTTTGCAAGCGGACTGGAATCAGCCCCAGCATTTT
>NA|TRBJ1-5|12|TRBV5-8|NA
CASSRETVLQHF
TGTGCCAGCAGCCGGGAGACAGTCCTCCAGCATTTT
>NA|TRBJ1-1|15|TRBV11-2|NA
CASSPVKGRDTEAFF
TGTGCCAGCAGCCCGGTCAAGGGGAGGGACACTGAAGCTTTCTTT
>NA|TRBJ2-1|12|TRBV18|NA
CASSLWAYEQFF
TGTGCCAGCTCTCTTTGGGCCTATGAGCAGTTCTTC
>once|TRBJ2-5|14|TRBV18|TRBD1
CASSPGTGAETQYF
TGTGCCAGCTCACCCGGGACAGGGGCTGAGACCCAGTACTTC
>few|TRBJ2-1|11|TRBV29-1|NA
CSGHLGEEQFF
TGCAGCGGCCACCTAGGGGAGGAGCAGTTCTTC